These 21 T cell receptor beta chains share one sample of origin, sequenced in a study of CXCR3-negative and CXCR3-positive naive CD8 T cells. Via 5' RACE with UMI labels, TRB cDNA libraries were prepared. TCRdb re-called the 5' RACE reads; every CDR3 protein appears as one record, without DNA. There are some 130,000 distinct CDR3 sequences in the sample, with roughly 0.3% held by the top ten. The sample taken for sequencing was naive CXCR3- CD8+ T cells from blood. Sample subset: CD45RO-CCR7+CD27+CD95- naive CD8+ T cells lacking CXCR3 (TNR3-). These receptors were collected from a human donor in good health. Some clones in this sample may be carry-over from other donors' samples.

The rearrangement joins TRBV12-3 or TRBV12-4 to TRBJ1-2; TCRdb calls TRBD1, which cannot be checked without DNA. This CDR3 has 13 amino acids. CDR3 sequence reads: CASSPSPLDGYTF.

The rearrangement uses TRBV6-2 or TRBV6-3 and TRBJ2-2. Germline V CDR1 and CDR2: MNHEY, SVGEGT. The CDR3 is made up of 17 amino acids. Here the CDR3 reads CASSYSDFSANTGELFF.

The V and J genes are TRBV7-9 and TRBJ1-5; TCRdb designates TRBD1, a call that cannot be tested without DNA. From germline, CDR1 is SEHNR and CDR2 FQNEAQ (reference sequence). The CDR3 is made up of 15 amino acids. The CDR3 here is CASSLGTGGDQPQHF.

The chain carries TRBV28 and TRBJ2-5; TCRdb reports TRBD1, a call that lacks DNA to check it against. CDR3 size: 13 residues. CDR1 MDHEN and CDR2 SYDVKM come from the germline V gene. The CDR3 spells CATQTGGAETQYF.

J is TRBJ2-3 and V is TRBV29-1; TCRdb designates TRBD2, a call that cannot be tested without DNA. This CDR3 is built from 19 residues. Germline V gene data show CDR1 as SQVTM and CDR2 as ANQGSEA. The CDR3 sequence: CSVEGGPLTSGASTDTQYF.

This chain connects TRBV4-1 to TRBJ1-5; TCRdb calls TRBD1, which cannot be checked without DNA. This CDR3 comprises 15 residues. Germline CDR1 reads MGHRA; CDR2 reads YSYEKL. The CDR3: CASSQDGAGNQPQHF.

The gene calls are TRBV7-9 and TRBJ2-2; TCRdb selects TRBD1, and the lack of DNA leaves this call unchecked. Germline assignment: CDR1 SEHNR and CDR2 FQNEAQ (reference sequence). This CDR3 spans 15 amino acids. CDR3 sequence: CASRHNRGYTGELFF.

The chain carries TRBV16 and TRBJ1-1. Per germline, CDR1 KGHSY and CDR2 FQNENV. The length of the CDR3 is 13 residues. The CDR3 loop is CASSFYGNTEAFF.

The chain couples TRBV4-3 to TRBJ2-1; lacking DNA, the TRBD1 call made by TCRdb goes unchecked. The CDR3 runs to 15 residues. CDR1 is LGHNA and CDR2 is YSLEER in the germline V gene. CDR3 sequence reads: CASSQLSGTPLEQFF.

The chain combines TRBV4-1 with TRBJ1-6; TCRdb designates TRBD1, a call that cannot be tested without DNA. There are 15 residues in the CDR3. Per the germline V gene, CDR1 is MGHRA and CDR2 is YSYEKL. CDR3 sequence: CASSQVIQGSSPLHF.

The V and J genes are TRBV7-9 and TRBJ2-1; the D gene TCRdb calls, TRBD1, cannot be checked with no DNA. This CDR3 spans 14 amino acids. CDR1 and CDR2 (germline): SEHNR, FQNEAQ (reference sequence). The CDR3 here is CASSFPESEHEQFF. Filled out from reference TRBV7-9 and TRBJ2-1, the complete variable domain reads DTGVSQNPRHKITKRGQNVTFRCDPISEHNRLYWYRQTLGQGPEFLTYFQNEAQLEKSRLLSDRFSAERPKGSFSTLEIQRTEQGDSAMYLCASSFPESEHEQFFGPGTRLTVL.

This chain links TRBV7-3 with TRBJ2-2; absent DNA, TCRdb's TRBD1 call cannot be checked. CDR3 length: 14 amino acids. CDR1 and CDR2 from the germline V gene are SGHTA and FQGTGA. The CDR3 sequence: CASSPQGNTGELFF.

J is TRBJ1-4 and V is TRBV7-9; TCRdb picks TRBD1, but there is no DNA to check that call. The germline gives CDR1 SEHNR, CDR2 FQNEAQ (reference sequence). The CDR3 is made up of 16 amino acids. This CDR3 is CASSQRQGLANEKLFF.

The chain joins TRBV29-1 to TRBJ2-3; TCRdb designates TRBD1, a call that cannot be tested without DNA. There are 14 residues in the CDR3. Germline CDR1 is SQVTM and CDR2 is ANQGSEA. The CDR3 here is CSVYGGGVADTQYF.

The genes are TRBV7-6 and TRBJ2-1. Germline lookup yields CDR1 SGHVS and CDR2 FNYEAQ. CDR3 size: 15 residues. The CDR3 reads CASSLVAVSYNEQFF.

The rearrangement joins TRBV9 to TRBJ1-4; TCRdb designates TRBD1, a call that cannot be tested without DNA. The CDR3 extends over 13 amino acids. Germline-derived CDR1 and CDR2 are SGDLS and YYNGEE. CDR3 loop: CASSEQGGEKLFF.

The chain has TRBV12-3 or TRBV12-4 and TRBJ2-3; lacking DNA, the TRBD2 call made by TCRdb goes unchecked. The CDR3 consists of 15 residues. The CDR3 spells CASSLWGALRDTQYF.

V gene TRBV28 combines with J gene TRBJ1-2; TCRdb's D call of TRBD1 is untestable without DNA. The CDR3 extends over 12 amino acids. Germline-derived CDR1 and CDR2 are MDHEN and SYDVKM. The chain's CDR3 is CASTFGGGGYTF.

The chain combines TRBV6-1 with TRBJ1-5. This CDR3 is built from 13 residues. Germline lookup yields CDR1 MNHNS and CDR2 SASEGT. CDR3 loop: CATRENSNQPQHF.

The V call is TRBV27, the J call TRBJ2-7; TCRdb returns TRBD1, unconfirmable since there is no DNA. Germline V lookup: CDR1 MNHEY, CDR2 SMNVEV (reference sequence). The CDR3 is made up of 14 amino acids. The CDR3 here is CASSLQGAGYEQYF.

The chain is built from TRBV11-3 and TRBJ2-1. The germline V gene has CDR1 SGHNT and CDR2 YENEEA. The CDR3 is 15 amino acids. CDR3 sequence reads: CASSLVHSQYNEQFF.